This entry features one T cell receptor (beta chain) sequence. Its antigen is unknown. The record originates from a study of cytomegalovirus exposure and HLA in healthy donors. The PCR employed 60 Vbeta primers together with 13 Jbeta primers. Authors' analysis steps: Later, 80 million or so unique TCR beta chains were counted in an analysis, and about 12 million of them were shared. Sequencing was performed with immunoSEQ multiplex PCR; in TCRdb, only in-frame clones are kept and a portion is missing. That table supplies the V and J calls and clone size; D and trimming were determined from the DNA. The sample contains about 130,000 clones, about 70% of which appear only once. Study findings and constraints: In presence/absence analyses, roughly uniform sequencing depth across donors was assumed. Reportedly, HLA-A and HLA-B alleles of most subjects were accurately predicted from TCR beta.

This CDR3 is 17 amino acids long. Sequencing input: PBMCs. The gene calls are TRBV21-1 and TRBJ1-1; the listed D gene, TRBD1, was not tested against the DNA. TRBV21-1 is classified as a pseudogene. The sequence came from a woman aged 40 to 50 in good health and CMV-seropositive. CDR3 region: CASNGRDRGVCNTEAFF. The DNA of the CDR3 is TGTGCCAGCAACGGCCGGGACAGGGGGGTTTGCAACACTGAAGCTTTCTTT.